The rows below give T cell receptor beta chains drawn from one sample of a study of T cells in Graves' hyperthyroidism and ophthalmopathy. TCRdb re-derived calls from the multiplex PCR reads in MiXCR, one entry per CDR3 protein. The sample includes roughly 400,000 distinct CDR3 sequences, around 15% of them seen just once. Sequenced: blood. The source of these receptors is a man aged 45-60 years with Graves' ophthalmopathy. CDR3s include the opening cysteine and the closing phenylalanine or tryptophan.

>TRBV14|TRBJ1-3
CASSQLKGQGKSSGNTIYF
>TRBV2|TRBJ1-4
CASKGTTNEKLFF
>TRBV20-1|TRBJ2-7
CSASGPFASEQYF
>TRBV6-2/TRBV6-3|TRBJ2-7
CASSYPRYEQYF
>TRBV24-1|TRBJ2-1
CATSDLSAYNEQFF
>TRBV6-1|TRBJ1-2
CASSERGLSYGYTF
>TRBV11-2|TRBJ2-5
CASSPPIDPLGTQYF
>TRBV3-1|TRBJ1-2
CASSQDNRDGYTF
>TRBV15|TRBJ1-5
CATSRDVGEPQHF
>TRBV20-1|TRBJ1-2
CSASVGVNYGYTF
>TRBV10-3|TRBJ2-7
CAIRKMTGDEQYF
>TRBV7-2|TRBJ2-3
CASRQGVSRGTDTQYF
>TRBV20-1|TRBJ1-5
CSARETGGSQPQHF
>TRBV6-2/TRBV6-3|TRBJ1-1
CASSSFSGGVRDTEAFF
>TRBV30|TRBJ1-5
CAWSPPGTGGNQPQHF
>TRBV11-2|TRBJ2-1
CASSFASGSTDYNEQFF
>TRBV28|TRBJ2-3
CASSSGGGGLDTQYF
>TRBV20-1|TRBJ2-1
CSARRGLAGTYNEQFF
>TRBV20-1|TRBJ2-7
CSAVYGGSFSYEQYF
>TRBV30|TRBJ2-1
CAWFSGLAPDTYNEQFF
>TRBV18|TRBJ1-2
CASSIISGTNYGYTF
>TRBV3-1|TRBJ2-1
CASSLRDRPDEQFF
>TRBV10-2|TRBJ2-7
CASSGPRLAQSYEQYF
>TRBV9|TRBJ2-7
CASSVGASLAGVVYEQYF
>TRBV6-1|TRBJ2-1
CASRRGTYEQFF
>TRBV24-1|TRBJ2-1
CATSGAGNNEQFF
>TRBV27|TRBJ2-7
CAAGRGNSYEQYF
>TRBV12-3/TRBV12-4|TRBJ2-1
CASSRRGGAGAEFF
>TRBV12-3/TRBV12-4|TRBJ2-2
CASIPNTGEPFF
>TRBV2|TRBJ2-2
CASSVRGTGELFF
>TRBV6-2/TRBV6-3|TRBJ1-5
CASRKTGYSNQPQHF
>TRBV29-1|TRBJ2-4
CSAAGAAKNIQYF
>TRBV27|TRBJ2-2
CASSLGRGAPGLAGHGGELFF
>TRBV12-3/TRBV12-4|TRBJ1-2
CASSLYRQDNYGYTF
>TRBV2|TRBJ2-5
CASSEAFGIQETQYF
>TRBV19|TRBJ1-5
CASSRTDNSNQPQHF
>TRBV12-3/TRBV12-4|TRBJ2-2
CASSLSRFPTARNTGELFF
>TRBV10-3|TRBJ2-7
CAISESAGVSYEQYF
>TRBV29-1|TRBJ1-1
CSVVMREGTEAFF
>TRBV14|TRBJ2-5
CASSQADLGETQYF
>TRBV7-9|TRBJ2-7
CASSDPRREGSYEQYF
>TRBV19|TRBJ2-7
CASSARLAVSNEQYF
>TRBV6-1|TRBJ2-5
CASRDTLETQYF